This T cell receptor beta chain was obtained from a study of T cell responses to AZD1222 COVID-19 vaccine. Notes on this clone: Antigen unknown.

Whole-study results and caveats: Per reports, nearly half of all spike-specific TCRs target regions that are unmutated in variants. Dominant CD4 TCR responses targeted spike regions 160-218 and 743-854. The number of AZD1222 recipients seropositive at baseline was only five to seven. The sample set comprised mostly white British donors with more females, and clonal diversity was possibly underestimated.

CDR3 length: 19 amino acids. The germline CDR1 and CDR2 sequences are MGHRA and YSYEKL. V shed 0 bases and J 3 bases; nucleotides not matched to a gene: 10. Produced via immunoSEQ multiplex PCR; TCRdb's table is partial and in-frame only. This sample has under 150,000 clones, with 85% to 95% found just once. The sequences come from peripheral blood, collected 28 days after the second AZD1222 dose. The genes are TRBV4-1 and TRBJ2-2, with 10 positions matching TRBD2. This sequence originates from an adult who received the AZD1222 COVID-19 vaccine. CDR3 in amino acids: CASSQEARLAGDDTGELFF. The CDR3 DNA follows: TGCGCCAGCAGCCAAGAGGCTAGGCTAGCGGGAGATGACACCGGGGAGCTGTTTTTT.